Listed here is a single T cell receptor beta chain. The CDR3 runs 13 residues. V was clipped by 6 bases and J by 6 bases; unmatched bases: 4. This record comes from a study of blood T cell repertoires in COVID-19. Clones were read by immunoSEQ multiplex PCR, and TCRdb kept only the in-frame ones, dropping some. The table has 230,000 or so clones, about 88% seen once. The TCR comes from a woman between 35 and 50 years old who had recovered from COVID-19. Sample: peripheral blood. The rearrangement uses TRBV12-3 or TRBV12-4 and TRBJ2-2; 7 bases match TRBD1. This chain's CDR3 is CASRPTGAGELFF. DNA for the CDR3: TGTGCCAGCAGGCCTACAGGGGCCGGGGAGCTGTTTTTT.